These 17 T cell receptor beta chains were sequenced from one sample in a study of cytomegalovirus exposure and HLA in healthy donors. The study ran its PCR with 60 Vbeta and 13 Jbeta primers. Profiling relied on immunoSEQ multiplex PCR, and the TCRdb table lists in-frame clones only, not all of them. There are over 150,000 clones in the sample; 68% occur only once, and approximately 1.5% lies in the top ten. The sequenced sample was PBMCs. The receptors shown here come from a man aged 45-65 years in good health and CMV-seronegative.

This clone was counted once. The chain recombines TRBV28 with TRBJ1-1; D unclear. The V and J ends lost 5 bases and 0 bases respectively, with 16 bases between them. The germline V gene has CDR1 MDHEN and CDR2 SYDVKM. The CDR3 runs to 16 residues. The CDR3 is CASSPPGPTMNTEAFF. CDR3 nucleotide sequence: TGTGCCAGCAGTCCACCGGGTCCGACGATGAACACTGAAGCTTTCTTT.

This chain connects TRBV14 to TRBJ1-1, with TRBD1 as a possible D gene (6 bases). From germline, CDR1 is SGHDN and CDR2 FVKESK. CDR3 length equals 12 residues. Trimming cost V 6 bases and J 3 bases, with 8 bases left between them. Here the CDR3 reads CASRAGDTEAFF. The CDR3 coding sequence is TGTGCCAGCAGAGCAGGGGACACTGAAGCTTTCTTT.

This sequence joins TRBV7-6 and TRBJ2-5, with D tentatively TRBD1 (6 bases). V was shortened by 2 bases and J by 5 bases, with 18 bases between the two germline ends. The CDR3 has 16 residues. CDR1 is SGHVS, CDR2 FNYEAQ, per germline. The CDR3 loop reads CASSLWVGTPAETQYF. The CDR3 coding sequence is TGTGCCAGCAGCTTATGGGTGGGGACACCAGCGGAGACCCAGTACTTC. Together with reference TRBV7-6 and TRBJ2-5, the CDR3 gives the full variable domain: GAGVSQSPRYKVTKRGQDVALRCDPISGHVSLYWYRQALGQGPEFLTYFNYEAQQDKSGLPNDRFSAERPEGSISTLTIQRTEQRDSAMYRCASSLWVGTPAETQYFGPGTRLLVL.

The CDR3 region has the DNA TGTGCCAGCACCCAACGCGGGTACACGGGGGGGGACAATGAGCAGTTCTTC. This sequence encodes CASTQRGYTGGDNEQFF. This chain joins TRBV7-2 and TRBJ2-1; 8 bases line up with TRBD2. CDR1 SGHTA and CDR2 FQGNSA come from the germline V gene. The CDR3 has 17 residues. The J segment lost 5 bases and the V segment lost 7 bases, leaving 16 bases of the junction unmatched.

J is TRBJ1-1 and V is TRBV5-1; a weak D match, TRBD1 (6 bases). The CDR3 sequence is 14 residues long. V was cut by 4 bases and J by 4 bases, with 14 bases left in between. The germline gives CDR1 SGHRS, CDR2 YFSETQ. The CDR3 loop is CASSPRTDRTEAFF. CDR3 sequence (DNA): TGCGCCAGCAGCCCCCGGACAGACCGCACTGAAGCTTTCTTT.

The chain has TRBV2 and TRBJ2-7; a possible D gene is TRBD1 (5 bases). Germline V lookup: CDR1 SNHLY, CDR2 FYNNEI. V lost 1 base to trimming and J lost 0 bases, with 10 bases between them. The CDR3 is made up of 15 amino acids. DNA of the CDR3: TGTGCCAGCAGTGAAGACAGGTGGAGCTCCTACGAGCAGTACTTC. It specifies CASSEDRWSSYEQYF.

The chain has TRBV18 and TRBJ1-5; D not resolved. There are 14 residues in the CDR3. Trimming left V 1 base short and J 9 bases short, with 13 bases between. Germline CDR1 KGHSH, CDR2 LQKENI. The CDR3 loop is CASSPLGVYRPQHF. CDR3 nucleotides: TGTGCCAGCTCACCACTCGGGGTTTATCGGCCCCAGCATTTT. The whole variable domain, filled in from reference TRBV18 and TRBJ1-5, reads NAGVMQNPRHLVRRRGQEARLRCSPMKGHSHVYWYRQLPEEGLKFMVYLQKENIIDESGMPKERFSAEFPKEGPSILRIQQVVRGDSAAYFCASSPLGVYRPQHFGDGTRLSIL.

J is TRBJ2-7 and V is TRBV13; D not certain. CDR3 length equals 14 residues. Germline V CDR1 and CDR2: PRHDT, FYEKMQ (reference sequence). V was shortened by 1 base and J by 1 base, with 8 bases between the two germline ends. CDR3 sequence (DNA): TGTGCCAGCAGCTTAGAAAATCTTTCCTACGAGCAGTACTTC. This encodes CASSLENLSYEQYF.

The chain joins TRBV7-2 to TRBJ2-2, with D possibly being TRBD1 (5 bases). The CDR3 runs 14 residues. The V end was cut by 3 bases, the J end by 8 bases, with 13 bases between. Germline-derived CDR1 and CDR2 are SGHTA and FQGNSA. The CDR3 loop is CASSFGAGSGELFF. The CDR3 DNA follows: TGTGCCAGCAGCTTCGGCGCAGGGTCTGGGGAGCTGTTTTTT.

V is TRBV6-5 and J is TRBJ1-3, with 7 bases lining up with TRBD1. Germline V gene data show CDR1 as MNHEY and CDR2 as SVGAGI. The V gene end was trimmed by 5 bases and the J gene end by 4 bases; junction bases not matched to a gene: 8. There are 15 residues in the CDR3. For the CDR3, the DNA is TGTGCCAGCAGTATATACAGGGGTGGAGGAAACACCATATATTTT. Protein product: CASSIYRGGGNTIYF.

The chain carries TRBV28 and TRBJ1-3; 7 bases fit TRBD1. CDR3 length: 12 residues. Germline-derived CDR1 and CDR2 are MDHEN and SYDVKM. The V segment lost 6 bases and the J segment 9 bases; nucleotides outside the gene matches: 5. CDR3 nucleotides: TGTGCCAGCAGCGGGACAGCGGGCACCATATATTTT. It codes for CASSGTAGTIYF.

V gene TRBV6-5 combines with J gene TRBJ2-7; D call uncertain. V lost 4 bases, J lost 2 bases, and 12 bases lay in between. The CDR3 covers 14 residues. The germline CDR1 and CDR2 sequences are MNHEY and SVGAGI. The CDR3 bases are TGTGCCAGCAGTTCGGCCGGAGCTACCTACGAGCAGTACTTC. This translates into CASSSAGATYEQYF.

This clone was observed a handful of times. The chain combines TRBV27 with TRBJ2-1, with D unclear. From germline, CDR1 is MNHEY and CDR2 SMNVEV (reference sequence). There are 18 residues in the CDR3. V gave up 2 bases and J gave up 0 bases, with 17 bases separating them. The CDR3 reads CASSLRSMGLSSYNEQFF. For the CDR3, the DNA is TGTGCCAGCAGTTTAAGGAGTATGGGTCTCAGCTCCTACAATGAGCAGTTCTTC.

This clone has only a few counts. The chain couples TRBV7-8 to TRBJ1-1, with a possible D match to TRBD1 (5 bases). CDR1 and CDR2 from the germline V gene are SGHVS and FQNEAQ. This CDR3 is built from 15 residues. V lost 1 base and J lost 0, with 9 bases in between. CDR3 region: CASSLGTPLNTEAFF. The CDR3 DNA reads as TGTGCCAGCAGCTTAGGGACACCCCTGAACACTGAAGCTTTCTTT.

A remark on this clone: Other DNA sequences in the sample encode the same CDR3. This rearrangement joins TRBV5-4 to TRBJ1-1; TRBD1 agrees at 7 bases. Trimming at V came to 4 bases and at J to 3 bases, leaving 6 bases not matched to a gene. Germline CDR1 is SGHNT and CDR2 is YYREEE (reference sequence). This CDR3 contains 14 residues. In DNA form, the CDR3 reads TGTGCCAGCAGCCGAGGAACAGGGGACACTGAAGCTTTCTTT. Translating gives CASSRGTGDTEAFF.

The chain joins TRBV10-3 to TRBJ1-1; D is unclear. The length of the CDR3 is 17 residues. In germline, CDR1 is ENHRY, CDR2 SYGVKD. With 0 bases removed from V and 0 bases from J, the gap between germline ends came to 14 bases. In nucleotides, the CDR3 is TGTGCCATCAGTGAGTCCGAGAGGGTCACAATGAACACTGAAGCTTTCTTT. It translates to CAISESERVTMNTEAFF.

This rearrangement joins TRBV28 to TRBJ1-6, with a weak D call TRBD1 (5 bases). Germline V lookup: CDR1 MDHEN, CDR2 SYDVKM. V gave up 9 bases and J gave up 10 bases, with 16 bases separating them. This CDR3 is built from 13 residues. The CDR3 DNA reads TGTGCCAGTCATCCCCCAGGGCGGTCACCCCTCCACTTT. This sequence encodes CASHPPGRSPLHF.